This T cell receptor (beta chain) was found in a study of blood T cell repertoires in COVID-19. The table came from immunoSEQ multiplex PCR; TCRdb's copy has only in-frame clones and leaves some out. Among roughly 150,000 clones, approximately 79% were seen once, and the ten largest hold roughly 19%. V lost 0 bases, J lost 4 bases, and 6 bases stayed unmatched. The germline CDR1 and CDR2 sequences are SGHRS and YFSETQ. The CDR3 sequence is 15 residues long. Sequencing was performed on peripheral blood. The source is a woman older than 75 with acute or convalescent COVID-19. The chain is built from TRBV5-1 and TRBJ2-5, with TRBD1 identical over 7 bases. The CDR3 here is CASSLEGASSETQYF. In DNA, the CDR3 is TGCGCCAGCAGCTTGGAGGGGGCGTCTTCAGAGACCCAGTACTTC.